Presented here are 14 T cell receptor beta chains from one specimen sequenced in a study of blood T cell repertoires in COVID-19. Generated by immunoSEQ multiplex PCR, the TCRdb table keeps only in-frame clones and is missing some. The data hold roughly 47,000 clones, with roughly 85% observed a single time. The sequencing sample was made of peripheral blood. These receptors all come from a woman between 65 and 79 years old with acute or convalescent COVID-19.

The rearrangement uses TRBV7-9 and TRBJ1-4, with TRBD1 matching over 8 bases. From germline, CDR1 is SEHNR and CDR2 FQNEAQ (reference sequence). The junction had 3 bases not matched to a gene; V was cut back by 4 bases and J by 8 bases. There are 13 residues in the CDR3. The CDR3 nucleotides are TGTGCCAGCAGCTGGACAGGGAGCGAAAAACTGTTTTTT. Amino acid sequence: CASSWTGSEKLFF.

The chain uses TRBV9 and TRBJ1-2, with a weak D call TRBD1 (5 bases). CDR1 is SGDLS and CDR2 is YYNGEE in the germline V gene. V was shortened by 0 bases and J by 0 bases, with 9 bases between the two germline ends. The CDR3 is 15 residues long. The CDR3 is CASSVDPGTNYGYTF. CDR3 coding DNA: TGTGCCAGCAGCGTAGATCCAGGGACTAACTATGGCTACACCTTC.

This rearrangement joins TRBV7-2 to TRBJ2-1; TRBD1 might be the D (5 bases). The CDR3 length is 15 residues. The germline CDR1 and CDR2 sequences are SGHTA and FQGNSA. Between the trimmed V and J ends, which lost 5 bases and 7 bases, there was a span of 18 bases. CDR3 sequence (DNA): TGTGCCAGCAGCGCCCGCCCTCCTAAGGGGAATGAGCAGTTCTTC. Its translation is CASSARPPKGNEQFF. The whole variable domain, remainder taken from reference TRBV7-2 and TRBJ2-1, is GAGVSQSPSNKVTEKGKDVELRCDPISGHTALYWYRQSLGQGLEFLIYFQGNSAPDKSGLPSDRFSAERTGGSVSTLTIQRTQQEDSAVYLCASSARPPKGNEQFFGPGTRLTVL.

This clone is a singleton in its sample. The V and J genes are TRBV5-6 and TRBJ2-5; D ambiguous. Germline V gives CDR1 SGHDT, CDR2 YYEEEE. CDR3 size: 15 residues. The ends were cut back, 5 bases at V and 2 bases at J, with 16 bases in the middle. The CDR3 sequence: CASSLPGYGQETQYF. The CDR3 DNA is TGTGCCAGCAGTCTTCCGGGTTACGGGCAAGAGACCCAGTACTTC.

This clone was counted a few times. The CDR3 protein is CASSYSVLAEAKNIQYF. CDR3 nucleotide sequence: TGTGCCAGCAGTTACTCGGTACTAGCGGAAGCCAAAAACATTCAGTACTTC. The genes are TRBV6-2 or TRBV6-3 and TRBJ2-4; TRBD2 aligns across 8 bases. The CDR3 runs to 17 residues. CDR1 is MNHEY and CDR2 is SVGEGT in the germline V gene. The ends lost 0 bases at V and 0 bases at J; junction bases unmatched: 4.

This clone came up once. The gene calls are TRBV11-3 and TRBJ2-7, with D possibly TRBD1 on 5 matching bases. CDR1 and CDR2 from the germline V gene are SGHNT and YENEEA. The germline V and J ends were trimmed by 0 bases and 2 bases, with 11 bases remaining between them. There are 15 residues in the CDR3. The CDR3 DNA is TGTGCCAGCAGCTTAGATAACAGGCCTACCTACGAGCAGTACTTC. Encoded protein: CASSLDNRPTYEQYF.

The chain recombines TRBV19 with TRBJ2-6; D gene ambiguous. Germline CDR1 and CDR2: LNHDA and SQIVND (reference sequence). This CDR3 comprises 16 residues. V dropped 1 base and J dropped 0 bases, with 7 bases sitting between them. The CDR3 coding sequence is TGTGCCAGTAGTATAGCCGGGTACTCTGGGGCCAACGTCCTGACTTTC. Protein sequence: CASSIAGYSGANVLTF. The full variable domain, with the rest looked up from reference TRBV19 and TRBJ2-6, is DGGITQSPKYLFRKEGQNVTLSCEQNLNHDAMYWYRQDPGQGLRLIYYSQIVNDFQKGDIAEGYSVSREKKESFPLTVTSAQKNPTAFYLCASSIAGYSGANVLTFGAGSRLTVL.

The table lists this clone with a few counts. The chain joins TRBV3-1 (or the pseudogene TRBV3-2) to TRBJ2-2, with D possibly TRBD2 on 5 matching bases. CDR1 LGHDT and CDR2 YNNKEL come from the germline V gene (reference sequence). The CDR3 consists of 16 residues. V was trimmed by 1 base and J by 5 bases, leaving 14 bases between them. This CDR3 reads CASSQGVSERTGELFF. The CDR3 nucleotides are TGTGCCAGCAGCCAAGGGGTATCCGAGCGGACCGGGGAGCTGTTTTTT.

V usage is TRBV18 and J usage is TRBJ2-7; TRBD1 aligns across 7 bases. The V gene end was trimmed by 3 bases and the J gene end by 7 bases; junction bases not matched to a gene: 15. CDR1 and CDR2 (germline): KGHSH, LQKENI. CDR3 length: 16 amino acids. CDR3 in amino acids: CASSPPLATGVEEQYF. CDR3 bases: TGTGCCAGCTCACCCCCCCTCGCCACAGGGGTTGAAGAGCAGTACTTC.

This clone was counted a few times. The chain links TRBV7-3 to TRBJ2-7; 8 bases map to TRBD2. The germline gives CDR1 SGHTA, CDR2 FQGTGA. The CDR3 covers 15 residues. The V gene end was trimmed by 3 bases and the J gene end by 3 bases; junction bases not matched to a gene: 7. CDR3 nucleotide sequence: TGTGCCAGCAGCTTTTCGGGAGCGGGAGACTACGAGCAGTACTTC. It translates to CASSFSGAGDYEQYF.

The chain couples TRBV7-9 to TRBJ1-5, with D tentatively TRBD1 (5 bases). Trimming took off 4 bases at V and 7 bases at J, with 11 bases between the two ends. Per germline, CDR1 SEHNR and CDR2 FQNEAQ (reference sequence). This CDR3 contains 13 residues. CDR3 amino acids: CASSWGGGQPQHF. CDR3 nucleotide sequence: TGTGCCAGCAGCTGGGGGGGTGGACAGCCCCAGCATTTT.

This clone showed up just once. This chain links TRBV7-8 with TRBJ1-2; D is possibly TRBD1 (6 bases). The germline V and J ends were trimmed by 5 bases and 7 bases, with 20 bases remaining between them. Germline V gene sequence: CDR1 SGHVS, CDR2 FQNEAQ. The CDR3 consists of 15 residues. The CDR3 nucleotides read TGTGCCAGCAGCCCCGCGGGGGCAGGGCGGTCTGGCTACACCTTC. As protein: CASSPAGAGRSGYTF.

This chain connects TRBV7-2 to TRBJ2-7; TRBD2 aligns across 12 bases. Per the germline V gene, CDR1 is SGHTA and CDR2 is FQGNSA. V gave up 5 bases and J gave up 3 bases; unmatched junction bases: 14. The CDR3 covers 18 residues. The CDR3: CASSARLAGVPGDYEQYF. The DNA for the CDR3 is TGTGCCAGCAGCGCGCGACTAGCGGGAGTGCCTGGGGACTACGAGCAGTACTTC.

This sequence joins TRBV4-1 and TRBJ1-1, with D possibly being TRBD1 (6 bases). This CDR3 contains 15 residues. V dropped 3 bases and J dropped 1 base, with 12 bases sitting between them. The germline CDR1 and CDR2 sequences are MGHRA and YSYEKL. The CDR3 DNA reads as TGCGCCAGCAGCCACCCGGGACAACCGAACACTGAAGCTTTCTTT. Residues: CASSHPGQPNTEAFF.